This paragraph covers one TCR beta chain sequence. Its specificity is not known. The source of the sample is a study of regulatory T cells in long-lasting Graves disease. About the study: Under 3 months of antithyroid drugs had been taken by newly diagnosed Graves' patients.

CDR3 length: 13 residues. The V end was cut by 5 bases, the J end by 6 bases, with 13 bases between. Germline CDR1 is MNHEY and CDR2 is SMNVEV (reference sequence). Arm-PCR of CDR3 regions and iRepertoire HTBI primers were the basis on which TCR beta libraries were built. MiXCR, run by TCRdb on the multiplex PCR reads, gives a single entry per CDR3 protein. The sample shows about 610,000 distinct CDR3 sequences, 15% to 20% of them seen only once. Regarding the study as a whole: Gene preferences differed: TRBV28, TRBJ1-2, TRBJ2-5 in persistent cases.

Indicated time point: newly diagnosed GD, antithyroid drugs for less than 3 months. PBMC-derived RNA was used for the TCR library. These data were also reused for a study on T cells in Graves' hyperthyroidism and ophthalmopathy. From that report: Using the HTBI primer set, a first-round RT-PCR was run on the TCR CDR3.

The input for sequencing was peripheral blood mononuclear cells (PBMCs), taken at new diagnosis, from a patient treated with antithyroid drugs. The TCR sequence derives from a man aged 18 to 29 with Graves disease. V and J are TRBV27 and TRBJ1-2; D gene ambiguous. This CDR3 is CASSLTLRDGYTF. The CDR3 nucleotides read TGTGCCAGCAGTCTGACCCTGAGGGATGGCTACACCTTC.